The 20 T cell receptor beta chains in this list originate from one sample, sequenced in a study of tissue T cells after allogeneic stem cell transplantation. Clones were sequenced by immunoSEQ multiplex PCR, and TCRdb holds only the in-frame ones, with some missing. Found here are 25,000 to 30,000 clones, 91% of them singletons; the top ten hold roughly 2%. Sequences were derived from blood, sampled before transplantation. These receptors originate from a male donor older than 55 who later had graft-versus-host disease after an allogeneic stem cell transplant.

The chain uses TRBV5-1 and TRBJ2-7; D call uncertain. CDR1 and CDR2 (germline): SGHRS, YFSETQ. The CDR3 has 13 amino acids. V was clipped by 4 bases and J by 13 bases, with 21 bases between them. This CDR3 is CASSPGVGLGFYF. The CDR3 DNA reads TGCGCCAGCAGCCCTGGTGTGGGCTTGGGTTTTTACTTC.

The chain employs TRBV6-5 and TRBJ2-7; D is uncertain. The CDR3 totals 14 residues. V shed 6 bases and J shed 4 bases, with 16 bases lying between them. Germline V lookup: CDR1 MNHEY, CDR2 SVGAGI. The CDR3, as DNA: TGTGCCAGCAGGACGGACGTTTCGGTTTACGAGCAGTACTTC. Amino acid sequence: CASRTDVSVYEQYF.

The chain carries TRBV7-9 and TRBJ2-7, with D maybe TRBD1 (6 bases). V dropped 7 bases and J dropped 1 base, with 11 bases sitting between them. The germline gives CDR1 SEHNR, CDR2 FQNEAQ (reference sequence). This CDR3 contains 13 residues. CDR3 region: CASMGHESYEQYF. DNA of the CDR3: TGTGCCAGCATGGGACATGAGTCCTACGAGCAGTACTTC.

The rearrangement links TRBV5-1 to TRBJ2-1, with D possibly matching TRBD2 (7 bases). The V and J ends lost 4 bases and 2 bases respectively, with 22 bases between them. Germline-derived CDR1 and CDR2 are SGHRS and YFSETQ. CDR3 length: 18 amino acids. This chain's CDR3 is CASSTLSTGGGTYNEQFF. CDR3 nucleotides: TGCGCCAGCAGCACACTGTCAACGGGCGGGGGCACCTACAATGAGCAGTTCTTC.

The V gene is TRBV5-5, the J gene TRBJ1-1; D is unclear. Trimming took 1 base from V and 1 from J, leaving 8 bases between them. Germline CDR1 is SGHKS and CDR2 is YYEKEE (reference sequence). The CDR3 consists of 14 residues. This chain's CDR3 is CASSLYGGNTEAFF. In DNA, the CDR3 is TGTGCCAGCAGCTTGTACGGAGGGAACACTGAAGCTTTCTTT.

This chain connects TRBV10-1 to TRBJ2-1; D gene ambiguous. V shed 3 bases and J shed 8 bases, with 11 bases lying between them. This CDR3 comprises 13 residues. Germline lookup yields CDR1 WNHNN and CDR2 SYGVQD (reference sequence). The CDR3 spells CASSDSLSDEQFF. The CDR3 bases are TGCGCCAGCAGTGACTCCTTATCAGATGAGCAGTTCTTC.

This chain joins TRBV29-1 and TRBJ1-1; 8 bases align to TRBD1. The CDR3 has 14 amino acids. V shed 7 bases and J 3 bases; nucleotides not matched to a gene: 10. Germline V CDR1 and CDR2: SQVTM, ANQGSEA. DNA for the CDR3: TGCAGCGCTGATCCAAGCAGGGGGCACACTGAAGCTTTCTTT. This gives the protein CSADPSRGHTEAFF.

This chain uses TRBV11-2 with TRBJ1-1, with unresolved D. V lost 5 bases and J 1 base, leaving 11 bases between the germline ends. Looked up from germline, CDR1 is SGHAT and CDR2 is FQNNGV. The CDR3 length is 14 residues. CDR3 bases: TGTGCCAGCAGCCCGGCTCGGCCGAACACTGAAGCTTTCTTT. Translating it yields CASSPARPNTEAFF.

The CDR3, as DNA: TGTGCCAGCAGCGTTTCGGTAGGGGGACAGGGGGCGAGCTATGGCTACACCTTC. It yields the protein CASSVSVGGQGASYGYTF. The genes are TRBV9 and TRBJ1-2, with 12 bases that match TRBD1. CDR1 and CDR2 (germline): SGDLS, YYNGEE. V was pared by 2 bases and J by 4 bases, with 12 bases of the junction left unmatched. The length of the CDR3 is 18 residues. The full variable domain, rest sourced from reference TRBV9 and TRBJ1-2, is DSGVTQTPKHLITATGQRVTLRCSPRSGDLSVYWYQQSLDQGLQFLIQYYNGEERAKGNILERFSAQQFPDLHSELNLSSLELGDSALYFCASSVSVGGQGASYGYTFGSGTRLTVV.

V usage is TRBV6-5 and J usage is TRBJ2-5; 12 bases align to TRBD2. Germline CDR1 and CDR2: MNHEY and SVGAGI. The ends lost 6 bases at V and 7 bases at J; junction bases unmatched: 6. The CDR3 has 14 amino acids. CDR3 residues: CASRRLAGDATQYF. The CDR3 DNA follows: TGTGCCAGCAGGAGACTAGCGGGAGATGCGACCCAGTACTTC.

This chain links TRBV6-2 or TRBV6-3 with TRBJ1-5, with D maybe TRBD1 (5 bases). Germline-derived CDR1 and CDR2 are MNHEY and SVGEGT. The V end lost 2 bases, the J end lost 5 bases, and 22 bases lay between the germline ends. This CDR3 comprises 18 residues. CDR3: CASSYVGTAVSRDQPQHF. The DNA for the CDR3 is TGTGCCAGCAGTTACGTCGGGACCGCCGTTTCACGAGATCAGCCCCAGCATTTT.

The chain employs TRBV19 and TRBJ1-1, with unresolved D. The CDR3 runs to 12 residues. Germline V gene data show CDR1 as LNHDA and CDR2 as SQIVND (reference sequence). V dropped 5 bases and J dropped 5 bases, with 9 bases sitting between them. The CDR3 sequence: CASSLVRTEAFF. The CDR3 DNA sequence: TGTGCCAGTAGTCTTGTTAGGACTGAAGCTTTCTTT.

The chain employs TRBV28 and TRBJ2-7, with D possibly being TRBD1 (6 bases). Germline-derived CDR1 and CDR2 are MDHEN and SYDVKM. V was trimmed by 7 bases and J by 1 base, leaving 17 bases between them. This CDR3 contains 15 residues. The CDR3 DNA follows: TGTGCCAGCAAGATTCGGGACAACTTATCCTACGAGCAGTACTTC. Translating gives CASKIRDNLSYEQYF.

The chain uses TRBV30 and TRBJ1-5; no reliable D call. V was shortened by 2 bases and J by 5 bases, with 10 bases between the two germline ends. Germline CDR1 GTSNPN, CDR2 SVGIG (reference sequence). The CDR3 totals 13 residues. The CDR3 nucleotides read TGTGCCTGGAGTCTGGGAAACGATCAGCCCCAGCATTTT. Translating gives CAWSLGNDQPQHF.

This chain connects TRBV25-1 to TRBJ1-4, with D unresolved. V shed 2 bases and J shed 5 bases, with 18 bases lying between them. This CDR3 contains 17 residues. Germline CDR1 reads MGHDK; CDR2 reads SYGVNS. The CDR3 nucleotides read TGTGCCAGCAGTGAAACGATGACCCCCAGGTGGAATGAAAAACTGTTTTTT. This translates into CASSETMTPRWNEKLFF. Based on the CDR3 plus reference TRBV25-1 and TRBJ1-4, the full variable domain is EADIYQTPRYLVIGTGKKITLECSQTMGHDKMYWYQQDPGMELHLIHYSYGVNSTEKGDLSSESTVSRIRTEHFPLTLESARPSHTSQYLCASSETMTPRWNEKLFFGSGTQLSVL.

V gene TRBV19 combines with J gene TRBJ2-7; a weak D match, TRBD2 (5 bases). Germline lookup yields CDR1 LNHDA and CDR2 SQIVND (reference sequence). The CDR3 covers 16 residues. V lost 5 bases and J lost 2, with 19 bases in between. The CDR3 sequence: CASSPRPGRGAYEQYF. The CDR3 region has the DNA TGTGCCAGTAGTCCTCGCCCGGGTCGGGGAGCCTACGAGCAGTACTTC.

The chain couples TRBV4-1 to TRBJ2-7; 11 bases map to TRBD1. J was trimmed by 6 bases and V by 3 bases; bases with no gene match: 10. The CDR3 loop spans 16 amino acids. Germline V lookup: CDR1 MGHRA, CDR2 YSYEKL. The CDR3 bases are TGCGCCAGCAGCCATGTAGGTAGGGACAGGGGGGCCGAGCAGTACTTC. This gives the protein CASSHVGRDRGAEQYF.

V and J are TRBV20-1 and TRBJ2-3, with 7 bases matching TRBD2. This CDR3 has 16 amino acids. Germline CDR1 reads DFQATT; CDR2 reads SNEGSKA (reference sequence). V lost 3 bases, J lost 2 bases, and 11 bases stayed unmatched. CDR3 nucleotide sequence: TGCAGTGCTAGTGGTCAGTACAGCGGGGACACAGATACGCAGTATTTT. It is translated as CSASGQYSGDTDTQYF.

This chain connects TRBV3-1 (or the pseudogene TRBV3-2) to TRBJ1-2, with D unresolved. CDR3 length: 12 amino acids. V was shortened by 3 bases and J by 4 bases, with 6 bases between the two germline ends. Germline assignment: CDR1 LGHDT and CDR2 YNNKEL (reference sequence). The CDR3 sequence: CASSQGLYGYTF. CDR3 DNA: TGTGCCAGCAGCCAGGGCCTCTATGGCTACACCTTC.

The J gene is TRBJ2-1, the V gene TRBV12-5, with 9 bases aligning to TRBD1. Germline values: CDR1 LGHNT, CDR2 FRNRAP. The V gene end was trimmed by 7 bases and the J gene end by 0 bases; junction bases not matched to a gene: 4. The CDR3 is 15 amino acids. This chain's CDR3 is CASALTGGSYNEQFF. CDR3 nucleotides: TGTGCTAGTGCCCTGACAGGGGGCTCCTACAATGAGCAGTTCTTC.